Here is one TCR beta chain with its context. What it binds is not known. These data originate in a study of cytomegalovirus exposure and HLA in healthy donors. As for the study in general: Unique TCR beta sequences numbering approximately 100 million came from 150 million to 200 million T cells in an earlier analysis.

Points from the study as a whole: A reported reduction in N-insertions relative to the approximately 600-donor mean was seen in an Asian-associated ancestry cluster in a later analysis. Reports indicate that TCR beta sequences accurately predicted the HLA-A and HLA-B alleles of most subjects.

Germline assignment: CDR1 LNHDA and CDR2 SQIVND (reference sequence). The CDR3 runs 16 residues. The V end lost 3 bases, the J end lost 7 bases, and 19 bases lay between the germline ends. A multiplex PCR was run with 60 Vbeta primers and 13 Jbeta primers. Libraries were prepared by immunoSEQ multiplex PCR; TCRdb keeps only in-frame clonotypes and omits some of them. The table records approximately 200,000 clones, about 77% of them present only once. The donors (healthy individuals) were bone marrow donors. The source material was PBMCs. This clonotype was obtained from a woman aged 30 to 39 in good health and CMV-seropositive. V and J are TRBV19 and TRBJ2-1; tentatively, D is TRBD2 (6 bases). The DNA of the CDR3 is TGTGCCAGTAGTATCGATCGAGCGGGCGGTGGGAATGAGCAGTTCTTC. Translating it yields CASSIDRAGGGNEQFF.